This TCR beta chain is from a study of cytomegalovirus exposure and HLA in healthy donors (dated by TCRdb to 2016 to 2017). About the study as a whole: In an earlier analysis of fewer than 750 of the donors, roughly 300 Gb of sequence data and 100 million or so unique TCR beta sequences from roughly 200 million T cells were reported. A later analysis re-examined previously published TCR beta repertoires from roughly 720 donors and added high-resolution HLA genotyping to investigate patterns of TCR occurrence. The study was designed to test whether signatures of past pathogen exposure could be identified by cataloging public T cell receptors. Because of strong linkage in the cohort, five DR-DQ haplotypes were treated as single units for association and clustering. Donor age, sex, ethnicity and CMV serostatus were compiled alongside the repertoire data. The T cell repertoires of several hundred subjects were profiled by immunosequencing and related to cytomegalovirus serostatus. HLA typing covered class I and class II loci at four-digit resolution. In a later genetic analysis, genome-wide SNP genotypes for about 65% of the roughly 670 donors were used, and that subset was treated as a discovery cohort. Every discovery cohort repertoire had been produced on one sequencing platform. Along with the approximately 620-subject first cohort, a separate validation cohort of over 90 different subjects was used. The number of typed donors differed by locus: roughly 629-640 for A, B, C, DRB1 and DQB1; 500 to 550 for DQA1; over 600 for DPA1; and some 450 for DPB1. An earlier analysis of around 640 of the donors used high-throughput TCR beta sequencing to judge whether each TCR beta V gene segment behaved as functional or pseudogenic. High-throughput TCR immunosequencing, statistical association of individual TCRs with disease status, and machine learning were combined to predict cytomegalovirus infection status. In the later analysis, no new phenotypic data were used to find candidate immune exposures; instead, reliance was placed on TCR beta sequences and their occurrence across donors. Of the roughly 400 genotyped donors, 81% fell in the genetic ancestry cluster associated with self-reported Caucasian donors. Among about 400 genotyped donors of the cohort, an average of approximately 240,000 unique TCR beta nucleotide sequences was sequenced per donor, of which roughly 18% were non-productive. Approximately 300 gigabases of sequencing data and tens of millions of unique TCR sequences were included in an early release covering about 600 HLA-typed donors. Study-wide findings and limitations: Specific HLA alleles were associated with more than 15,000 TCR beta sequences at a false discovery rate of 0.05 in a later analysis. In a later analysis, several top co-occurrence clusters were reported to appear linked to parvovirus B19, influenza, CMV and Epstein-Barr virus. Correlated functional status among segregating V segments might reflect linkage disequilibrium, but an unknown experimental factor could not be ruled out. A group of highly shared sequence variants was considered likely to be a technical artifact of the sequencing pipeline. The presence/absence analyses assumed that sequencing depth was roughly uniform across donors, and that assumption may not be true. A later genetic analysis associated a missense DCLRE1C variant with V-gene and J-gene trimming of TCR beta chains, and an independent cohort replicated the association. Immune exposure information for the cohort was limited to CMV serostatus. Because some donors lacked HLA typing at each locus, the association tests relied only on the typed subset. Because the 87-base-pair reads could not distinguish some IMGT-functional V segments, including TRBV6-2 and TRBV6-3, those segments were excluded. Cytomegalovirus status was reported to be diagnosed by the classifier with high specificity and sensitivity in both the original and validation cohorts. Most CMV-associated TCR beta chains appeared to be HLA-restricted in a later analysis, and the HLA associations seemed to be driven largely by CMV exposure. When HLA alleles, especially DR and DQ, strongly co-occurred, attributing TCR associations to individual alleles was difficult. A further reported finding was that TCR beta sequences accurately predicted the HLA-A and HLA-B alleles for most subjects in the first cohort. According to a later analysis, TCR association rates differed among HLA loci, with DRB1 alleles showing the most associated TCRs and HLA-C alleles showing the fewest. The authors suggested that the approach could potentially be generalized to other disease states and immunological phenotypes. Because counts were too low, about 18 rarely observed V segments, including chromosome 9 orphons, were left out of the earlier analysis of a few hundred of the donors. A few of the identified cytomegalovirus-associated TCR beta chains were confirmed in vitro to be specific for cytomegalovirus antigens. A total of fewer than 200 TCR beta chains were listed by the study as associated with cytomegalovirus. Broadly in line with IMGT annotations, most TCR beta V segments showed up in productive rearrangements about 87% or about 30% of the time in an earlier analysis of 587 of the donors. Compared with equally common non-associated chains, HLA-associated TCR beta chains in a later analysis were more clonally expanded and had lower generation probabilities. Most TCR sequences were seen in very few donors, while some public TCRs were found in many individuals. Only TCR beta chains were sequenced in this cohort, and the absence of alpha or paired-chain data limited detectable features. Compared with the approximately 710-donor mean, donors in an Asian-associated ancestry cluster had fewer N-insertions in productive TCRs, according to a later genetic analysis.

The junction shows trimming of 7 bases on V and 5 bases on J, plus 14 bases between the germline ends. From cysteine to phenylalanine, the CDR3 is 13 amino acids long. Kept here is only the CDR3 DNA, which spans 39 bases and is read in frame from base 1. From the germline V gene (reference sequence), CDR1 is MNHEY and CDR2 is SMNVEV. About this clone itself: Its antigen is not yet known. No base quality values were provided; no much bigger clone lies one nucleotide off.

In total, roughly 670 healthy bone marrow donors made up the cohort. At the time of sampling, every cohort member was nominally healthy, though immune exposures that went unrecorded were likely present. The donor tested CMV seronegative, placing the donor among the 352 seronegative members of the cohort. Each donor provided a peripheral blood sample, and peripheral blood mononuclear cells were used for TCR beta sequencing. The Qiagen DNeasy Blood Extraction Kit was used to extract genomic DNA from the blood cell samples. Libraries were constructed by the immunoSEQ multiplex PCR assay. The multiplex PCR relied on a mix of 60 forward primers for TCR Vbeta segments and 13 reverse primers for TCR Jbeta segments. Amplification of the CDR3 region of rearranged TCR beta genes was performed with a multiplex PCR assay on genomic DNA. The amplified TCR beta libraries were sequenced on the Illumina HiSeq System as 87-base-pair reads. Per the original workflow: In a later analysis, tens of millions of unique TCR beta chains were counted across the 650 to 750 repertoires, and roughly 9.9 million of these chains were shared by at least two donors. Raw reads were error-corrected and collapsed into unique sequences with a nearest-neighbor algorithm that merged closely related sequences to remove PCR and sequencing errors. CDR3 sequences were aligned to IMGT reference sequences to assign V, D and J gene segments. For a sequence to be retained, a match of at least six nucleotides was required to both a V gene segment and a J gene segment. Rearrangements were called productive when the CDR3 lacked stop codons and stayed in frame with V and J; all others were non-productive. Following IMGT convention, CDR3 was defined as the stretch from the second conserved V-encoded cysteine to the conserved J-encoded phenylalanine. The earlier analysis of 500 to 750 of the donors excluded any sequence lacking an unambiguous match to a single V gene segment. In an earlier analysis of a few hundred of the donors, V segments were called functional above 56.7% productive rearrangements and were called segregating when the between-donor standard deviation exceeded 5%. A statistical classification framework was built to diagnose cytomegalovirus status from the catalog of TCR beta chain sequences. In a later analysis, V and J genes were assigned by comparing TCR nucleotide sequences against IMGT/GENE-DB human TR gene sequences. The TCRdist pipeline was used in a later analysis to assign CDR3 sequences and most-parsimonious VDJ recombination scenarios. In a later analysis, each TCR beta chain was defined by its CDR3 amino acid sequence together with its V-gene family, and reads lacking a unique V-gene family were excluded. As a way to deal with suspected cross-contamination and a sequencing artifact, a later analysis dropped 450 to 700 nucleotide sequences that were highly shared and had low generation probability. A later analysis calculated a clonal expansion index for each public chain from normalized within-repertoire ranks of inferred template counts. A later analysis computed generation probabilities with a VDJ recombination model fitted to out-of-frame rearrangements, and checked the results against IGoR. A later analysis scored TCR-TCR, TCR-HLA and TCR-CMV co-occurrence with hypergeometric tests, applying a repertoire-size bias correction to TCR pairs. A later analysis estimated false discovery rates by permuting HLA or CMV assignments 20 times. In a later analysis, co-occurring TCRs were grouped with DBSCAN, and TCRdist sequence similarity was added when clustering was performed within HLA-allele-positive subsets. Repertoires with fewer than 30,000 or more than 120,000 public chains, plus five repertoires with anomalous nucleotide sharing, were excluded from co-occurrence clustering. This immuneACCESS table, as held by TCRdb, lists in-frame sequences with V and J called but not all clones. Of the missing ones, under half trace to an unresolved V gene in checked studies; the others have no known cause. The V and J calls and clone size are taken from that table; D and trimming were inferred from the DNA. The sample yields around 90,000 clones; around 77% were counted once. The top ten clonotypes cover about 7.9% of the sample.

Recombination joined TRBV27 with TRBJ1-1; the D gene remains uncertain. The sequenced sample was PBMCs. The sequence derives from a man aged 30 to 45 in good health and CMV-seronegative. The DNA sequence is as follows: TGTGCCAGCACACTCCGTCTCGGGACTGAAGCTTTCTTT. Its translation reads: CASTLRLGTEAFF.